These T cell receptor beta chains were read from a single sample in a study of shared clonotypes between healthy human individuals. The table came from immunoSEQ multiplex PCR; TCRdb's copy has only in-frame clones and leaves some out. The sample holds just over 2,000,000 clones; over 85% are singletons and the top ten take 0.1% to 0.15%. The specimen was naive CD4+ T cells sorted from blood. Every receptor here comes from a man younger than 35 in good health. CDR3s include the opening cysteine and the closing phenylalanine or tryptophan. A D gene is named only where the DNA matches it firmly. Only some rows state a clone size, as once, few, many or a class for expanded clones.

v_call: TRBV10-1; clone_size: many; cdr3_length: 14; j_call: TRBJ2-3; d_call: .; cdr3_nt: TGCGCCAGCAGTGGAGAGGGAAACACAGATACGCAGTATTTT; cdr3_aa: CASSGEGNTDTQYF
v_call: TRBV25-1; clone_size: .; cdr3_length: 13; j_call: TRBJ2-5; d_call: TRBD1; cdr3_nt: TGTGCCAGCAGTGAAAGGACAGGCCGGGGCCAGTACTTC; cdr3_aa: CASSERTGRGQYF
v_call: TRBV9; clone_size: .; cdr3_length: 15; j_call: TRBJ2-3; d_call: .; cdr3_nt: TGTGCCAGCAGCGTTTCCCCGGGAGCGGTAGATACGCAGTATTTT; cdr3_aa: CASSVSPGAVDTQYF
v_call: TRBV27; clone_size: .; cdr3_length: 20; j_call: TRBJ2-3; d_call: .; cdr3_nt: TGTGCCAGCAGTTTCCTTTCGGGTGTTCGTGGCGGCTATCTCACAGATACGCAGTATTTT; cdr3_aa: CASSFLSGVRGGYLTDTQYF
v_call: TRBV6-5; clone_size: .; cdr3_length: 15; j_call: TRBJ2-5; d_call: TRBD2; cdr3_nt: TGTGCCAGCACCCGGACTAGCGGGGGTAAAGAGACCCAGTACTTC; cdr3_aa: CASTRTSGGKETQYF
v_call: TRBV2; clone_size: few; cdr3_length: 10; j_call: TRBJ1-5; d_call: .; cdr3_nt: TGTGCCACAACCCCGGGCCCCCAGCATTTT; cdr3_aa: CATTPGPQHF
v_call: TRBV5-1; clone_size: .; cdr3_length: 13; j_call: TRBJ1-1; d_call: .; cdr3_nt: TGCGCCAGCAGCCCCCTGGGATCCACTGAAGCTTTCTTT; cdr3_aa: CASSPLGSTEAFF
v_call: TRBV18; clone_size: .; cdr3_length: 13; j_call: TRBJ2-5; d_call: TRBD1; cdr3_nt: TGTGCCAGCTCTCAGGGACAGGAAGAGACCCAGTACTTC; cdr3_aa: CASSQGQEETQYF
v_call: TRBV4-3; clone_size: .; cdr3_length: 15; j_call: TRBJ2-5; d_call: TRBD1; cdr3_nt: TGCGCCAGCACGGGCCGGGACAGGGGTTCCCGGACCCAGTACTTC; cdr3_aa: CASTGRDRGSRTQYF
v_call: TRBV19; clone_size: .; cdr3_length: 15; j_call: TRBJ1-5; d_call: .; cdr3_nt: TGTGCCAGTAGTATAGATCCCGGACACTATCAGCCCCAGCATTTT; cdr3_aa: CASSIDPGHYQPQHF
v_call: TRBV7-2; clone_size: .; cdr3_length: 16; j_call: TRBJ1-1; d_call: .; cdr3_nt: TGTGCCAGCAGCTCACCCTTCGAGGGCAGGGTTACTGAAGCTTTCTTT; cdr3_aa: CASSSPFEGRVTEAFF
v_call: TRBV9; clone_size: .; cdr3_length: 18; j_call: TRBJ2-3; d_call: .; cdr3_nt: TGTGCCAGCAGCCTCTTGGGGGGCGAACTCACTAACACAGATACGCAGTATTTT; cdr3_aa: CASSLLGGELTNTDTQYF
v_call: TRBV5-4; clone_size: .; cdr3_length: 15; j_call: TRBJ1-6; d_call: TRBD1; cdr3_nt: TGTGCCAGCAGCTTGGGGCAGGGGGTGAATTCACCCCTCCACTTT; cdr3_aa: CASSLGQGVNSPLHF
v_call: TRBV10-3; clone_size: .; cdr3_length: 15; j_call: TRBJ2-7; d_call: .; cdr3_nt: TGTGCCATCAGTCCCTACCGGGACCGGGTCCACGAGCAGTACTTC; cdr3_aa: CAISPYRDRVHEQYF
v_call: TRBV28; clone_size: .; cdr3_length: 14; j_call: TRBJ1-2; d_call: .; cdr3_nt: TGTGCCAGCAGTTGGTCCGGAGGGGTCTATGGCTACACCTTC; cdr3_aa: CASSWSGGVYGYTF
v_call: TRBV7-2; clone_size: .; cdr3_length: 19; j_call: TRBJ2-5; d_call: TRBD2; cdr3_nt: TGTGCCAGCAGCTCCCGACAGGGGCCGGGACTAGCGTCCCAAGAGACCCAGTACTTC; cdr3_aa: CASSSRQGPGLASQETQYF
v_call: TRBV18; clone_size: .; cdr3_length: 15; j_call: TRBJ1-3; d_call: .; cdr3_nt: TGTGCCAGCTCACCGACAGGAGCTGGAGGAAACACCATATATTTT; cdr3_aa: CASSPTGAGGNTIYF
v_call: TRBV7-9; clone_size: .; cdr3_length: 15; j_call: TRBJ2-1; d_call: .; cdr3_nt: TGTGCCAGCAGCTTAGTAGGGACACTTAACAATGAGCAGTTCTTC; cdr3_aa: CASSLVGTLNNEQFF
v_call: TRBV9; clone_size: .; cdr3_length: 14; j_call: TRBJ2-1; d_call: TRBD2; cdr3_nt: TGTGCCAGCAGCGTAGAGGGACTAGCGAGTGAGCAGTTCTTC; cdr3_aa: CASSVEGLASEQFF
v_call: TRBV9; clone_size: .; cdr3_length: 17; j_call: TRBJ1-3; d_call: .; cdr3_nt: TGTGCCAGCAGCGTAGCCTCGGATGGCGGCGCTGGAAACACCATATATTTT; cdr3_aa: CASSVASDGGAGNTIYF
v_call: TRBV7-9; clone_size: .; cdr3_length: 14; j_call: TRBJ1-1; d_call: .; cdr3_nt: TGTGCCAGCAGCTTTCTGGGCATGAACACTGAAGCTTTCTTT; cdr3_aa: CASSFLGMNTEAFF
v_call: TRBV30; clone_size: .; cdr3_length: 14; j_call: TRBJ1-3; d_call: .; cdr3_nt: TGTGCCTGTCCTTATGCGGCGACTGGAAACACCATATATTTT; cdr3_aa: CACPYAATGNTIYF
v_call: TRBV9; clone_size: .; cdr3_length: 15; j_call: TRBJ1-5; d_call: TRBD1; cdr3_nt: TGTGCCAGCAGCGCCGACAGGGCCAGCAATCAGCCCCAGCATTTT; cdr3_aa: CASSADRASNQPQHF
v_call: TRBV6-4; clone_size: .; cdr3_length: 14; j_call: TRBJ1-2; d_call: TRBD1; cdr3_nt: TGTGCCAGCAGGAGGGACAGGGGGCAGTTTGGCTACACCTTC; cdr3_aa: CASRRDRGQFGYTF
v_call: TRBV7-2; clone_size: .; cdr3_length: 15; j_call: TRBJ2-3; d_call: TRBD2; cdr3_nt: TGTGCCACCCGCATTAGCGGGACGGGCACAGATACGCAGTATTTT; cdr3_aa: CATRISGTGTDTQYF
v_call: TRBV5-1; clone_size: .; cdr3_length: 14; j_call: TRBJ1-2; d_call: .; cdr3_nt: TGCGCCAGCAGCTTGGAGATGTCGGGGGTTGGCTACACCTTC; cdr3_aa: CASSLEMSGVGYTF
v_call: TRBV7-2; clone_size: .; cdr3_length: 15; j_call: TRBJ1-5; d_call: .; cdr3_nt: TGTGCCAGCAGCTTAGTGGCAGACGGCAATCAGCCCCAGCATTTT; cdr3_aa: CASSLVADGNQPQHF